There are a few counts of the clone carrying this T cell receptor beta chain. Its antigen remains unidentified. V trimming: 6 bases; J trimming: 3 bases; junction bases outside the gene matches: 7. The CDR3 is 14 residues long. Germline assignment: CDR1 DFQATT and CDR2 SNEGSKA (reference sequence). In TCRdb, the 5' RACE reads were re-called with MiXCR into one record per CDR3 protein. The sample lists 450,000 to 600,000 distinct CDR3 sequences, under 25% occurring once. The data were taken from a study of identical twins. Overall study results and limits: Partial confounding of zero-insertion analyses by invariant MAIT and iNKT cells was possible. Conclusions came from cross-sectional statistical analysis, not from following the same donors. Cord blood beta clonotypes that were abundant carried fewer insertions, and memory repertoires showed no such trend.

These data also featured in a second study, about yellow fever vaccine responses in identical twins.

The sequence came from a woman under 30 in good health. Input material: CD4+ T cells sorted from blood. The genes are TRBV20-1 and TRBJ2-5; 10 bases align to TRBD2. CDR3 residues: CSAVGLAIKETQYF. In nucleotides, the CDR3 is TGCAGTGCCGTGGGACTAGCGATAAAAGAGACCCAGTACTTC.